This is a list of T cell receptor beta chains from one sample in a study of blood T cell repertoires in COVID-19. Method: immunoSEQ multiplex PCR; TCRdb's copy keeps in-frame clones and lacks some. The table lists roughly 340,000 clones, about 90% of them singletons, with 7.3% in the top ten. The sequencing sample was made of peripheral blood. The receptors come from a woman in her 70s with COVID-19, enrolled during active disease. Each CDR3 is given without its conserved first and last residue. Some rows have no size entry. The others give once, few or many, or a class for an expanded clone.

J gene	V gene	clone size	CDR3 protein
TRBJ1-3	TRBV9	.	ASSVASTGNTIY
TRBJ1-2	TRBV12-3/TRBV12-4	.	ASSLQGARGYT
TRBJ2-7	TRBV24-1	.	ATSDSGTGGHEQY
TRBJ2-3	TRBV5-4	.	ASSSTSGGRDGTQY
TRBJ1-4	TRBV4-1	few	ASSQDRGTQGANEKLF
TRBJ2-2	TRBV5-6	.	ASSPSTGNTGELF
TRBJ2-7	TRBV5-6	.	ASSHWDKREQY
TRBJ1-1	TRBV19	.	ASTYYIGVWTEAF
TRBJ2-3	TRBV6-1	few	ASSDGSLRDTQY
TRBJ2-3	TRBV6-5	.	ASSRGTYTDTQY
TRBJ1-1	TRBV6-5	once	ASSYRLTAEAF
TRBJ1-2	TRBV5-5	.	ASSVSLYGYT
TRBJ1-2	TRBV6-4	once	ASSDQPGQGAEGYT
TRBJ1-1	TRBV6-2/TRBV6-3	.	ASSYSGGNTEAF
TRBJ1-5	TRBV24-1	.	ATSDPGQGGNQPQH
TRBJ1-2	TRBV27	.	ASSATGTGAYGYT
TRBJ2-5	TRBV7-2	.	ASQRGGETQY
TRBJ1-2	TRBV7-2	.	ASSSVPLFSMGYT
TRBJ1-2	TRBV6-5	.	ASGTGGPGYT
TRBJ2-1	TRBV28	.	ASPRDDGGANYNEQF
TRBJ1-6	TRBV29-1	.	SVRRDSSYNSPLH
TRBJ1-4	TRBV19	.	ATAGTGREKLF
TRBJ1-6	TRBV14	.	ASSSDRTNSPLH
TRBJ2-1	TRBV2	.	ASSERANEQF
TRBJ1-5	TRBV30	.	AWRSRGNQPQH
TRBJ1-5	TRBV28	once	ASSSLVRDYQPQH
TRBJ2-7	TRBV28	.	ASRTGGLYEQY
TRBJ1-3	TRBV24-1	.	AISEVFSGNTIY
TRBJ1-2	TRBV7-2	.	ASSLGQGGSYGYT
TRBJ2-7	TRBV9	.	ASSEGLMNYEQY
TRBJ2-2	TRBV4-2	.	ASSQDRGLTNTGELF
TRBJ2-5	TRBV3-1/TRBV3-2	.	ASSLRRAGGAETQY
TRBJ2-4	TRBV27	.	ASSGVLAKNIQY
TRBJ1-2	TRBV27	.	ASSPRQGTNYGYT
TRBJ1-1	TRBV5-8	.	ASSMGVDRNTEAF
TRBJ2-7	TRBV7-2	.	ASSLTPLVAGGLEQY
TRBJ1-2	TRBV6-2/TRBV6-3	.	ASSHGTGMRGYT
TRBJ1-3	TRBV6-1	.	ASSDGRAGNTIY
TRBJ2-7	TRBV9	.	ASSDRTGTPFYEQY
TRBJ1-2	TRBV6-5	.	ASTQGSYGYT
TRBJ2-1	TRBV2	.	ASAFILRDEQF
TRBJ1-1	TRBV6-5	.	ASCQGFLGDTEAF
TRBJ2-2	TRBV9	.	ASSPLAAGTGGTGELF
TRBJ1-4	TRBV7-6	.	ASSLLGTGGEKLF
TRBJ2-7	TRBV5-1	.	ASSSGTGDYEQY